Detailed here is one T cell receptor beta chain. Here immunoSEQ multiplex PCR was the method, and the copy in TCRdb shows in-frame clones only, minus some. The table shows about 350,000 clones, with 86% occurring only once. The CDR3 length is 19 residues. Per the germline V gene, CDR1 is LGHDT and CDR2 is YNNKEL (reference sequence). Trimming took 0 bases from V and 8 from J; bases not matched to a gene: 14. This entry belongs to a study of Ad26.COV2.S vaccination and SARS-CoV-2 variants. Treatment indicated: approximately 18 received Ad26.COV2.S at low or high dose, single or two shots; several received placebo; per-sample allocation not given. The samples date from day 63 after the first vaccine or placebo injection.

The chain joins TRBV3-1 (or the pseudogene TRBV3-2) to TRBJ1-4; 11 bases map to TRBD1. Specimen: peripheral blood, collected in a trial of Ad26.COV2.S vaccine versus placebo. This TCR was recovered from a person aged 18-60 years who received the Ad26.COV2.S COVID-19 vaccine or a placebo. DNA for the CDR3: TGTGCCAGCAGCCAAGAAGTTAACCCCGGACAGGGGGCGGGAGAAAAACTGTTTTTT. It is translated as CASSQEVNPGQGAGEKLFF.